The entry below gives a single TCR beta chain sequence along with its context. It has no known antigen specificity. No much larger clone is present one base from it, and per-base qualities are unavailable. This sample was taken from a study of radiotherapy plus CTLA-4 blockade in lung cancer (dated 2018 in TCRdb). For the wider study: Among enrolled patients, 15% to 20% had an objective response and 25% to 35% reached disease control. Broader findings and caveats from the paper: After treatment with radiotherapy and ipilimumab, TCR clones that came from tumors expanded in the peripheral blood. Increased serum interferon-beta after radiation, together with early dynamic changes in blood T cell clones, were reported to be the strongest predictors of response.

The study tested focal radiation therapy combined with CTLA-4 blockade (ipilimumab) in patients with chemo-refractory metastatic non-small-cell lung cancer. The library was built by means of the immunoSEQ multiplex PCR assay. TCRdb's version of the immuneACCESS table is confined to in-frame rearrangements and falls short of the full clone set. An unresolved V gene accounts for under half of the shortfall where checked; the remainder is of unknown origin. The sample table shows 70,000 to 95,000 clones, and under 85% are seen once. The biggest ten clones account for 13% to 15% of the sample. Its CDR3 holds 17 amino acids, cysteine through phenylalanine. The entry retains the CDR3 DNA only, 51 bases that are in frame from base 1. V and J are trimmed by 3 bases and 0 bases, and the gene matches miss 7 bases of the junction. From a lookup of the germline V gene, CDR1 and CDR2 are MGHDK and SYGVNS.

The sequence was obtained from a human donor with non-small cell lung cancer that progressed on radiotherapy plus ipilimumab. The V and J segments used are TRBV25-1 and TRBJ2-1; 8 junctional bases match TRBD2. The starting material was peripheral blood, obtained from a patient treated with radiotherapy plus ipilimumab. DNA sequence: TGTGCCAGCAGTGAGACGGCGGGAGGACGCTCCTACAATGAGCAGTTCTTC. Its protein reads: CASSETAGGRSYNEQFF.